This entry concerns a single TCR beta chain. Its specificity is not known. The sample originates from a study of human T cells and chemical hapten exposure. Overall study: Per-sample TCR yield variation was attributed mainly to small pooled library volume differences. Overall study findings and caveats: After DPC sensitization, TCRs above 1 in 1000 frequency showed no change.

The template was total RNA from unfractionated whole blood. Library preparation tagged each individual cDNA molecule with a unique molecular identifier. TCRdb recomputed calls from the 5' RACE reads with MiXCR, one row per CDR3 protein. The repertoire holds tens of thousands of distinct CDR3 sequences, with 15% as singletons. This sequence originates from a female donor in good health.

CDR3 protein: CASSFSYTEAFF. The CDR3 coding sequence is TGTGCCAGCAGCTTTTCTTACACTGAAGCTTTCTTT. The genes are TRBV7-2 and TRBJ1-1; D is ambiguous. CDR1 is SGHTA, CDR2 FQGNSA, per germline. CDR3 length: 12 residues. V dropped 3 bases and J dropped 3 bases, with 5 bases sitting between them.